A single sample is the source of the 14 T cell receptor beta chains below, sequenced in a study of cytomegalovirus exposure and HLA in healthy donors. Sequenced by immunoSEQ multiplex PCR; TCRdb stores in-frame clones only, minus some. This table holds roughly 190,000 clones, roughly 82% found once. The source material was PBMCs. Every receptor here comes from a young woman in good health and CMV-seronegative.

V usage is TRBV5-1 and J usage is TRBJ1-1, with 7 bases matching TRBD1. The CDR3 length is 15 residues. J was trimmed by 0 bases and V by 7 bases; bases with no gene match: 9. Per the germline V gene, CDR1 is SGHRS and CDR2 is YFSETQ. The CDR3 region is CASRPRDRLNTEAFF. CDR3 bases: TGCGCCAGCCGACCTAGGGACAGATTGAACACTGAAGCTTTCTTT.

The V and J genes are TRBV25-1 and TRBJ1-1, with D maybe TRBD1 (5 bases). Between the trimmed V and J ends, which lost 7 bases and 11 bases, there was a span of 14 bases. Germline CDR1 reads MGHDK; CDR2 reads SYGVNS. The CDR3 spans 11 residues. CDR3 loop: CASKGMTRAFF. The DNA of the CDR3 is TGTGCCAGCAAGGGGATGACGAGGGCTTTCTTT.

The V and J genes are TRBV5-1 and TRBJ1-2; D is unclear. CDR3 length equals 13 residues. The V and J ends lost 0 bases and 3 bases respectively, with 6 bases between them. Germline CDR1 SGHRS, CDR2 YFSETQ. The CDR3 sequence is CASSLEPDYGYTF. Here the CDR3 DNA reads TGCGCCAGCAGCTTGGAACCAGACTATGGCTACACCTTC. Based on the CDR3 plus reference TRBV5-1 and TRBJ1-2, the full variable domain is KAGVTQTPRYLIKTRGQQVTLSCSPISGHRSVSWYQQTPGQGLQFLFEYFSETQRNKGNFPGRFSGRQFSNSRSEMNVSTLELGDSALYLCASSLEPDYGYTFGSGTRLTVV.

The rearrangement links TRBV7-2 to TRBJ1-2, with 11 bases fitting TRBD1. CDR1 and CDR2 from the germline V gene are SGHTA and FQGNSA. The CDR3 totals 17 residues. The V segment lost 2 bases and the J segment 6 bases; nucleotides outside the gene matches: 11. As DNA, the CDR3 is TGTGCCAGCAGCTTAATCCCTCCGGGACAGGGGGATAATGGCTACACCTTC. This sequence encodes CASSLIPPGQGDNGYTF.

This chain links TRBV27 with TRBJ1-1, with D possibly TRBD1 on 5 matching bases. The CDR3 runs 11 residues. Germline V CDR1 and CDR2: MNHEY, SMNVEV (reference sequence). Trimming stripped 6 bases from V and 7 bases from J, with 9 bases between. CDR3 sequence reads: CASRSTVEAFF. CDR3 nucleotide sequence: TGTGCCAGCAGGTCGACAGTTGAAGCTTTCTTT.

The chain has TRBV6-5 and TRBJ1-2; D may be TRBD1 (5 bases). Trimming stripped 2 bases from V and 8 bases from J, with 18 bases between. The CDR3 totals 15 residues. Germline CDR1 and CDR2: MNHEY and SVGAGI. The CDR3 nucleotides read TGTGCCAGCAGTTACCTCAGGGAAGGGGTTGGAGGCTACACCTTC. Translation: CASSYLREGVGGYTF.

The genes are TRBV2 and TRBJ2-1; TRBD1 is a possible D gene (5 bases). The germline V gene encodes CDR1 SNHLY and CDR2 FYNNEI. There are 12 residues in the CDR3. Trimming removed 6 bases at V and 9 bases at J, with 12 bases between. CDR3 nucleotides: TGTGCCAGCAGCAAGTTTCAGGGTGAGCAGTTCTTC. This translates into CASSKFQGEQFF.

The V and J genes are TRBV6-4 and TRBJ2-2, with TRBD2 matching over 13 bases. Germline lookup yields CDR1 MRHNA and CDR2 SNTAGT. V trimming: 3 bases; J trimming: 4 bases; junction bases outside the gene matches: 8. The CDR3 consists of 18 residues. The CDR3 reads CASSDSVTSGRATGELFF. The CDR3 DNA reads TGTGCCAGCAGTGATTCCGTCACTAGCGGGAGGGCCACCGGGGAGCTGTTTTTT.

This chain joins TRBV5-1 and TRBJ2-1, with a possible D match to TRBD1 (5 bases). With 0 bases removed from V and 0 bases from J, the gap between germline ends came to 13 bases. This CDR3 is built from 17 residues. Germline V CDR1 and CDR2: SGHRS, YFSETQ. The CDR3: CASSLEGITSSYNEQFF. CDR3 DNA: TGCGCCAGCAGCTTGGAGGGGATCACGAGCTCCTACAATGAGCAGTTCTTC.

V usage is TRBV14 and J usage is TRBJ2-1; 7 bases are a match to TRBD2. The CDR3 has 11 amino acids. The germline CDR1 and CDR2 sequences are SGHDN and FVKESK. V trimming: 4 bases; J trimming: 12 bases; junction bases outside the gene matches: 3. The CDR3 reads CASSRDYLQFF. For the CDR3, the DNA is TGTGCCAGCAGCCGGGACTACCTGCAGTTCTTC.

This clone was seen repeatedly, ten times or more. This chain uses TRBV6-5 with TRBJ2-1; TRBD2 matches at 11 bases. V lost 5 bases, J lost 4 bases, and 4 bases stayed unmatched. Germline CDR1 and CDR2: MNHEY and SVGAGI. The CDR3 loop spans 15 amino acids. The CDR3 spells CASSPLAGGYNEQFF. The DNA for the CDR3 is TGTGCCAGCAGTCCCCTAGCGGGGGGATACAATGAGCAGTTCTTC.

This clone was found once. This chain uses TRBV7-9 with TRBJ2-7, with 8 positions matching TRBD1. Germline CDR1 reads SEHNR; CDR2 reads FQNEAQ (reference sequence). The CDR3 is 14 amino acids. V shed 5 bases, J shed 3 bases, and the junction held 6 bases outside the gene matches. This chain's CDR3 is CASSPRTGHYEQYF. DNA of the CDR3: TGTGCCAGCAGCCCGAGGACAGGGCACTACGAGCAGTACTTC.

This clone was picked up a small number of times. This rearrangement joins TRBV19 to TRBJ1-1; maybe TRBD1 (6 bases). This CDR3 is 15 amino acids long. In germline, CDR1 is LNHDA, CDR2 SQIVND (reference sequence). V dropped 7 bases and J dropped 1 base, with 16 bases sitting between them. Written as DNA, the CDR3 is TGTGCCAGTAACTGGGGGGGACACAAGAACACTGAAGCTTTCTTT. Protein sequence: CASNWGGHKNTEAFF.

The chain has TRBV11-2 and TRBJ1-1; weak D call: TRBD1 (6 bases). The CDR3 runs 14 residues. The V gene lost 5 bases and the J gene lost 1 base, with 11 bases spanning the gap. Germline V lookup: CDR1 SGHAT, CDR2 FQNNGV. CDR3 in DNA: TGTGCCAGCAGCCGGACAGAAACGAACACTGAAGCTTTCTTT. Amino acid sequence: CASSRTETNTEAFF.